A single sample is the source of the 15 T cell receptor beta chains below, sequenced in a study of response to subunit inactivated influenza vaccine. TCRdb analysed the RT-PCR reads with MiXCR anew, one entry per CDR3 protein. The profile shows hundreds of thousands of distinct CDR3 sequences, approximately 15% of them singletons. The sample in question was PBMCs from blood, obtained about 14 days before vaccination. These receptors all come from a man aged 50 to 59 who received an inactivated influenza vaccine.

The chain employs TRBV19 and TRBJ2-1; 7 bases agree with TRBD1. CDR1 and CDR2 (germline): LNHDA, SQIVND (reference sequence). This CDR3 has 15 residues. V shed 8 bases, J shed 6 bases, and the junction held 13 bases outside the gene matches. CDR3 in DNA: TGTGCCAGTGGCGACTCAGGGGGAGTTGGCAATGAGCAGTTCTTC. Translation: CASGDSGGVGNEQFF.

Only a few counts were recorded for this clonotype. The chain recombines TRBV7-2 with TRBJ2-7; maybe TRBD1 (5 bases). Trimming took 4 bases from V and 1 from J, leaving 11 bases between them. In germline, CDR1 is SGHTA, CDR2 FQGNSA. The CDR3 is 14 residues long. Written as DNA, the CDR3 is TGTGCCAGCAGCTCCAGACGGACATCCTACGAGCAGTACTTC. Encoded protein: CASSSRRTSYEQYF.

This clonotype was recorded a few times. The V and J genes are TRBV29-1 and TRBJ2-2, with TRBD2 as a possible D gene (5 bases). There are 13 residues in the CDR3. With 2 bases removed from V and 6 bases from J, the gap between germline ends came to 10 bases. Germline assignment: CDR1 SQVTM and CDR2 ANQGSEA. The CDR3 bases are TGCAGCGTTGAACGGGAAAGGTCCGGGGAGCTGTTTTTT. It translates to CSVERERSGELFF.

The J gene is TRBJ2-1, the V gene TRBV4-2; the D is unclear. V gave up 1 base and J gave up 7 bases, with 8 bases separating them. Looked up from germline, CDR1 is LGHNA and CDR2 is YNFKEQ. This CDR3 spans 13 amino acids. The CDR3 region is CASSQGSRNEQFF. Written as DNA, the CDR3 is TGTGCCAGCAGCCAAGGCTCGAGGAATGAGCAGTTCTTC.

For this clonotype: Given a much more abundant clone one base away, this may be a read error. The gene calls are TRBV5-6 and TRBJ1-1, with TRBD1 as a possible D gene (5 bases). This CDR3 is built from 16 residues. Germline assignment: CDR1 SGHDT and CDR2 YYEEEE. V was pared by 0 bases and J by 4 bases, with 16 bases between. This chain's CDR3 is CASSLEVGGLTTEAFF. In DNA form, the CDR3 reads TGTGCCAGCAGCTTGGAGGTCGGGGGTCTGACCACTGAAGCTTTCTTT.

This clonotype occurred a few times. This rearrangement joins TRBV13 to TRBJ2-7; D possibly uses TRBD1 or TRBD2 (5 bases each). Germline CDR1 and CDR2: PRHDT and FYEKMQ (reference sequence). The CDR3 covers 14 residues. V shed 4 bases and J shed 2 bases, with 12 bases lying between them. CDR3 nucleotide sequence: TGTGCCAGCAGCTCCCGGGACGGGGCCTACGAGCAGTACTTC. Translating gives CASSSRDGAYEQYF. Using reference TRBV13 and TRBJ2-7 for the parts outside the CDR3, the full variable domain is AAGVIQSPRHLIKEKRETATLKCYPIPRHDTVYWYQQGPGQDPQFLISFYEKMQSDKGSIPDRFSAQQFSDYHSELNMSSLELGDSALYFCASSSRDGAYEQYFGPGTRLTVT.

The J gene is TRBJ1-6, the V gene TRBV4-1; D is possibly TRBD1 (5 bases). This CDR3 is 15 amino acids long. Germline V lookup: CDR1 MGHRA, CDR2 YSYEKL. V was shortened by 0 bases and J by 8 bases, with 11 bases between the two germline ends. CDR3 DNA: TGCGCCAGCAGCCAAGATCAGGGACTCGATTCACCCCTCCACTTT. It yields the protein CASSQDQGLDSPLHF.

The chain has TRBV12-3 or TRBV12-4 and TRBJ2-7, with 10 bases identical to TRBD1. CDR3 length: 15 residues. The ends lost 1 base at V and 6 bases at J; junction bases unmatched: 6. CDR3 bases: TGTGCCAGCAGTTTAGTCGGGACAGGGGCTCGCGAGCAGTACTTC. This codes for CASSLVGTGAREQYF.

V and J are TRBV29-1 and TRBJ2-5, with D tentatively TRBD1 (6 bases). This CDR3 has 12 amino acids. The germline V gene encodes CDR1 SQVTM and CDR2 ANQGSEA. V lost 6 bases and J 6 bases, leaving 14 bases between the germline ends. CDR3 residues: CSVRGSRKTQYF. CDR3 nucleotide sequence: TGCAGCGTAAGGGGGTCGCGGAAGACCCAGTACTTC.

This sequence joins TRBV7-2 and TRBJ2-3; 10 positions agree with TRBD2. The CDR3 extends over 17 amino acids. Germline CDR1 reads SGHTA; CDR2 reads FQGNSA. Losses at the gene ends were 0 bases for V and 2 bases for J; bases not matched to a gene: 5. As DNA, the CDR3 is TGTGCCAGCAGCTTAGCCCATAGCGGGAGGATCACAGATACGCAGTATTTT. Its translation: CASSLAHSGRITDTQYF.

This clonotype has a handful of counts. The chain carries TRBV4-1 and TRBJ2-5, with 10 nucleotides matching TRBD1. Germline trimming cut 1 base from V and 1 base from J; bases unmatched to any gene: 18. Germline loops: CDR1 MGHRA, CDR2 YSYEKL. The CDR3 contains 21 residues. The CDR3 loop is CASSQVWDRGPYSPIQETQYF. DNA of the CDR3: TGCGCCAGCAGCCAAGTCTGGGACAGGGGTCCTTATTCGCCCATCCAAGAGACCCAGTACTTC.

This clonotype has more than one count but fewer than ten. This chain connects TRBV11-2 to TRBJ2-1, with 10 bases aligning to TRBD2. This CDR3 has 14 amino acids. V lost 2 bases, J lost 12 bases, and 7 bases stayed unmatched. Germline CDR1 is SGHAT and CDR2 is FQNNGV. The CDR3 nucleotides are TGTGCCAGCAGCTTACCTAGCGGGGGCCCCAGGCAGTTCTTC. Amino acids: CASSLPSGGPRQFF. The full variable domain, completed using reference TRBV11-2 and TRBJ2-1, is EAGVAQSPRYKIIEKRQSVAFWCNPISGHATLYWYQQILGQGPKLLIQFQNNGVVDDSQLPKDRFSAERLKGVDSTLKIQPAKLEDSAVYLCASSLPSGGPRQFFGPGTRLTVL.

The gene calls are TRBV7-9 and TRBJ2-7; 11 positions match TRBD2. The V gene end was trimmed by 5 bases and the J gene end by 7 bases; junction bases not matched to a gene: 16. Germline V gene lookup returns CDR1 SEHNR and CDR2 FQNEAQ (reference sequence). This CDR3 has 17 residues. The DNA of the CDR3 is TGTGCCAGCAGCGCCCCCCCACTAGCGGGAGAACTATGGGAGCAGTACTTC. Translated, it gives CASSAPPLAGELWEQYF.

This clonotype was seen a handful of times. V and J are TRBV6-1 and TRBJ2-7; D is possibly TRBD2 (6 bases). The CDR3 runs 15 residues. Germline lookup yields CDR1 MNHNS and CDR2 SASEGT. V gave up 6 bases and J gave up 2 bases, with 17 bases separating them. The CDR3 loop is CASRKTRLGTYEQYF. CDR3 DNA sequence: TGTGCCAGCAGGAAAACCCGACTAGGAACCTACGAGCAGTACTTC.

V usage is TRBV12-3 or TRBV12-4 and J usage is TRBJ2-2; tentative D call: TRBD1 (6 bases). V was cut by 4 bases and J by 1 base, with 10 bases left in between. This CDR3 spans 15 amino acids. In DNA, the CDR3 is TGTGCCAGCAGTTATCTGACAGGGAACACCGGGGAGCTGTTTTTT. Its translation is CASSYLTGNTGELFF.